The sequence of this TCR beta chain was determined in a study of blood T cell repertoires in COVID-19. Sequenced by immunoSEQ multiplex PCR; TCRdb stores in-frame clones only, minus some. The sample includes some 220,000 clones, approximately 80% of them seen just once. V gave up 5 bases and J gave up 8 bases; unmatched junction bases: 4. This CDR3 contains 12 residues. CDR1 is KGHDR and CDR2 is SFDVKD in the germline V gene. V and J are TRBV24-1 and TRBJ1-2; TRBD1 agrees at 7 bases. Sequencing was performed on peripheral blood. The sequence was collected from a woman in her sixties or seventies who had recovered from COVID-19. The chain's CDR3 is CATSATGRGYTF. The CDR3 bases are TGTGCCACCAGTGCGACAGGGCGAGGCTACACCTTC.